This TCR beta chain was sequenced during a study of a mutant IDH1 vaccine in newly diagnosed glioma. Study overall: The sex distribution of treated patients was 62.5% male and about 40% female, with a mean age of around 43 years. Overall study findings and caveats: Pseudoprogression apparently tracked independently of changes in top peripheral T cell clonotypes. Detectable vaccine-induced immune responses arose in 80% to 95% of patients.

The time point: baseline, week 1 (first vaccination visit). Treatment here: pre-vaccination baseline after standard-of-care therapy. In every donor, the tumor was a new WHO grade 3 or 4 IDH1-mutant, ATRX-lost astrocytoma. Only in-frame clones appear in the TCRdb table, and some are missing; sequencing was by immunoSEQ multiplex PCR. The repertoire holds some 56,000 clones, 91% seen once, with roughly 2.7% in the top ten. On this clone itself: The antigen remains undetermined.

This CDR3 comprises 19 residues. The input for sequencing was PBMCs, taken from a glioma patient treated with radiotherapy, temozolomide or both. This receptor was obtained from a man between 45 and 60 years old with glioma. The chain is built from TRBV21-1 and TRBJ1-4. TRBV21-1 is labeled a pseudogene. In DNA, the CDR3 is TGTGCCAGCATTAAATACCCCTCGACTCGTCGGAGGGGAAATGAAAAACTGTTTTTT. It is translated as CASIKYPSTRRRGNEKLFF.